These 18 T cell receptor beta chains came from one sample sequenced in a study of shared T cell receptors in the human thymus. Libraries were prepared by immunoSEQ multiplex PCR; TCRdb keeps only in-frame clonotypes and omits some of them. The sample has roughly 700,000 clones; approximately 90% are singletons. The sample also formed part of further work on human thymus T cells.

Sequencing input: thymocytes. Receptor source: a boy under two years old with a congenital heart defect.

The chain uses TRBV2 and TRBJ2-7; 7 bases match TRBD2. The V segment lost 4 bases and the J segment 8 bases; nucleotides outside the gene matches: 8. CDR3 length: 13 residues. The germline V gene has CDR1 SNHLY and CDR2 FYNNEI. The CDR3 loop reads CASSVRRERKQYF. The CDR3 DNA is TGTGCCAGCAGTGTTCGGCGGGAGAGGAAGCAGTACTTC. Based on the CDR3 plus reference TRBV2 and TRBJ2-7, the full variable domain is EPEVTQTPSHQVTQMGQEVILRCVPISNHLYFYWYRQILGQKVEFLVSFYNNEISEKSEIFDDQFSVERPDGSNFTLKIRSTKLEDSAMYFCASSVRRERKQYFGPGTRLTVT.

The CDR3 spells CASRGYYEQYF. CDR3 DNA sequence: TGTGCCAGCCGCGGCTACTACGAGCAGTACTTC. This sequence joins TRBV11-2 and TRBJ2-7; D not resolved. Trimming removed 8 bases from V and 3 bases from J, with 8 bases in between. This CDR3 is 11 amino acids long. Germline V gives CDR1 SGHAT, CDR2 FQNNGV. The full variable domain, completed using reference TRBV11-2 and TRBJ2-7, is EAGVAQSPRYKIIEKRQSVAFWCNPISGHATLYWYQQILGQGPKLLIQFQNNGVVDDSQLPKDRFSAERLKGVDSTLKIQPAKLEDSAVYLCASRGYYEQYFGPGTRLTVT.

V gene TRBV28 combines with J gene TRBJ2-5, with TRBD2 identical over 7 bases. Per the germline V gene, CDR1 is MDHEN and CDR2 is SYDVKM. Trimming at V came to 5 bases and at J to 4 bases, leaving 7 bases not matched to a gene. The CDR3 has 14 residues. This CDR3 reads CASSTFGLVETQYF. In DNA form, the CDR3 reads TGTGCCAGCAGTACCTTCGGACTAGTAGAGACCCAGTACTTC.

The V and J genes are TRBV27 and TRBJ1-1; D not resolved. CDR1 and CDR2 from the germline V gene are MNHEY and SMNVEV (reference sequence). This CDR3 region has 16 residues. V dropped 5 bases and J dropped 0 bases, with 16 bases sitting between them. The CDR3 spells CASSPARQAMNTEAFF. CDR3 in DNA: TGTGCCAGCAGTCCCGCCAGGCAGGCCATGAACACTGAAGCTTTCTTT.

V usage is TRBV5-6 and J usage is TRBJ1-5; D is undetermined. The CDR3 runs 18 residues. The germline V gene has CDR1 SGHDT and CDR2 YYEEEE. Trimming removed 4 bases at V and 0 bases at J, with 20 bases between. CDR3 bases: TGTGCCAGCAGCCTGAGGGAAACAACCCAATATAGCAATCAGCCCCAGCATTTT. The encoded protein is CASSLRETTQYSNQPQHF.

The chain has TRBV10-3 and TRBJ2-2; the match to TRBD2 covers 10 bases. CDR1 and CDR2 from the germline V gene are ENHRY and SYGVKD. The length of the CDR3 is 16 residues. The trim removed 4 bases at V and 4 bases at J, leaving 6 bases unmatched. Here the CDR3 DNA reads TGTGCCATCAGTGTGGTCGCTAGCGGGAGCACCGGGGAGCTGTTTTTT. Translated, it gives CAISVVASGSTGELFF.

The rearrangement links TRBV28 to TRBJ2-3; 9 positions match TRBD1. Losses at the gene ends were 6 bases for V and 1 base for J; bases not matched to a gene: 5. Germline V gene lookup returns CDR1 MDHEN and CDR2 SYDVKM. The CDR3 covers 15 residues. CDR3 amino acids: CASRGDRAGTDTQYF. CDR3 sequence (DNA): TGTGCCAGCAGGGGGGACAGGGCGGGCACAGATACGCAGTATTTT.

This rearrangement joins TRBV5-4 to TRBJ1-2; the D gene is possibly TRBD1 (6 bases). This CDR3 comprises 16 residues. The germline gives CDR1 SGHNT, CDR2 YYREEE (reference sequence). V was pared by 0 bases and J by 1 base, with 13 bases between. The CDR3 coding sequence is TGTGCCAGCAGCTTGGACAGGGCCCGAAGTAACTATGGCTACACCTTC. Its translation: CASSLDRARSNYGYTF.

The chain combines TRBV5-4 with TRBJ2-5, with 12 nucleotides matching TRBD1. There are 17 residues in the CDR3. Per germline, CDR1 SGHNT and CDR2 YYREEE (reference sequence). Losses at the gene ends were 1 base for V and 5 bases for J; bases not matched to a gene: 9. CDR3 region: CASSLKIPGQGAETQYF. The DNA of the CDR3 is TGTGCCAGCAGCTTGAAAATACCGGGACAGGGGGCTGAGACCCAGTACTTC.

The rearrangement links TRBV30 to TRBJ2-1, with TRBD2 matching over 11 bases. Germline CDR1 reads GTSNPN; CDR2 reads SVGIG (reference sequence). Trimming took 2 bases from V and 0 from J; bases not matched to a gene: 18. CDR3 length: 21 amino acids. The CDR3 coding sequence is TGTGCCTGGAGTCCGTCTATAGCGGGAGGGCCCTCCCCGGGCTCCTACAATGAGCAGTTCTTC. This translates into CAWSPSIAGGPSPGSYNEQFF.

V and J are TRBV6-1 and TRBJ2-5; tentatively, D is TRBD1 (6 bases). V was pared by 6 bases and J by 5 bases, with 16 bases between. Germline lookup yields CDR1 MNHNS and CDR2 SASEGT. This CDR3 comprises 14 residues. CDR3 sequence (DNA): TGTGCCAGCAGACTAAACACAGGGTGGGAGACCCAGTACTTC. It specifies CASRLNTGWETQYF.

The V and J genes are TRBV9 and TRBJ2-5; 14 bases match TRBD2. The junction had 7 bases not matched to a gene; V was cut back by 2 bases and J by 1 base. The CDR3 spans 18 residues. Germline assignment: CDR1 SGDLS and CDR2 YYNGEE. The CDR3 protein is CASSVAGTSGRSQETQYF. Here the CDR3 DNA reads TGTGCCAGCAGCGTCGCGGGGACTAGCGGGAGAAGCCAAGAGACCCAGTACTTC.

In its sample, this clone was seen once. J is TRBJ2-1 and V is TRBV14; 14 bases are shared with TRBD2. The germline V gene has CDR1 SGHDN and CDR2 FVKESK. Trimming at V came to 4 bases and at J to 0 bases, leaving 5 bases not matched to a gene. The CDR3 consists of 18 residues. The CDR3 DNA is TGTGCCAGCAGCCGACTAGCGGGAGGGCCGATCTCCTACAATGAGCAGTTCTTC. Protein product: CASSRLAGGPISYNEQFF.

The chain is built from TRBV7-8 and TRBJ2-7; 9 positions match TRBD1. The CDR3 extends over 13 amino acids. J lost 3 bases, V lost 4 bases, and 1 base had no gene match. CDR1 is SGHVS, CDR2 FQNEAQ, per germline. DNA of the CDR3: TGTGCCAGCAGCTGGGACAGGGACTACGAGCAGTACTTC. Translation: CASSWDRDYEQYF.

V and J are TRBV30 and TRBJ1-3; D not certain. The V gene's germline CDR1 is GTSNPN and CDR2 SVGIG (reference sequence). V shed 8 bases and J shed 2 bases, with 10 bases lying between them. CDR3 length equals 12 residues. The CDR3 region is CALSGAGNTIYF. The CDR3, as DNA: TGTGCCCTCAGTGGAGCTGGAAACACCATATATTTT.

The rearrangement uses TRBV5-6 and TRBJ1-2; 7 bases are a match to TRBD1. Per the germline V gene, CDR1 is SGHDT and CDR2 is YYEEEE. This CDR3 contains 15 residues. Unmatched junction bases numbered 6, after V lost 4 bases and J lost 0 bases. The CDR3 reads CASSIRDRTNYGYTF. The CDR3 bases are TGTGCCAGCAGCATAAGGGACAGAACTAACTATGGCTACACCTTC.

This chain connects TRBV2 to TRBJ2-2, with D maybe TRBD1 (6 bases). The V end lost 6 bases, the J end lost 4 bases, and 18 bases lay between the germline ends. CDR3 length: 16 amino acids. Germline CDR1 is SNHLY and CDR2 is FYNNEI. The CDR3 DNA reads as TGTGCCAGCAGCAGAACATCCCAGGGGAGCACCGGGGAGCTGTTTTTT. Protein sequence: CASSRTSQGSTGELFF.

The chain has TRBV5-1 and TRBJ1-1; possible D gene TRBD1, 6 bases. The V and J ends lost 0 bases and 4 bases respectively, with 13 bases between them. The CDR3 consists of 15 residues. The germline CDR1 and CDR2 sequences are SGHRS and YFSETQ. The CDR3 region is CASSLAGVIVTEAFF. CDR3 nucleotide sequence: TGCGCCAGCAGCTTGGCAGGGGTGATAGTCACTGAAGCTTTCTTT.